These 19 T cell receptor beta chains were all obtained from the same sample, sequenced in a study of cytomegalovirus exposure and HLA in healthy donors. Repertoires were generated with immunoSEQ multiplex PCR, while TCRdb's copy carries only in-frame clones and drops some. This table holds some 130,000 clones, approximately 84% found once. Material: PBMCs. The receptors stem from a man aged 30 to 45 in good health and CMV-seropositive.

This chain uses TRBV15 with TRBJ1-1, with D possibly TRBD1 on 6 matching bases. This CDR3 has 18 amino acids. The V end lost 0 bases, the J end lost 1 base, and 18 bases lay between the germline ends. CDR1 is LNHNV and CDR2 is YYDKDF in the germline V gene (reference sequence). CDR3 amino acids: CATSRDFFKDRRNTEAFF. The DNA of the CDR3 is TGTGCCACCAGCAGAGACTTTTTTAAGGACAGACGGAACACTGAAGCTTTCTTT.

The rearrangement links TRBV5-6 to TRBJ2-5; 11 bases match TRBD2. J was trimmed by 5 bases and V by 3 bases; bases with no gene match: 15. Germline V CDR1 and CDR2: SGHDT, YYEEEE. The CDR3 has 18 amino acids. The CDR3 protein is CASSSWGRKLAGAETQYF. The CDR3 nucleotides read TGTGCCAGCAGCTCCTGGGGGCGCAAACTAGCGGGAGCGGAGACCCAGTACTTC.

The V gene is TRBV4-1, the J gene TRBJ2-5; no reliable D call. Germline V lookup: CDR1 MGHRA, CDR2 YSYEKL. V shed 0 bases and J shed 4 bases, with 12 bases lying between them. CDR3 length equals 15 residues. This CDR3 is CASSQDFVTRETQYF. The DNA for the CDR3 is TGCGCCAGCAGCCAAGATTTTGTGACTCGAGAGACCCAGTACTTC.

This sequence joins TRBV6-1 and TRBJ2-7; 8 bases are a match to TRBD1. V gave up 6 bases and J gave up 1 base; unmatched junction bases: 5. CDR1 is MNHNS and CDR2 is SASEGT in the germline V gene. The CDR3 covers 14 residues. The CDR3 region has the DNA TGTGCCAGCAGGACGACAGGGGCGTCCTACGAGCAGTACTTC. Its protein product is CASRTTGASYEQYF.

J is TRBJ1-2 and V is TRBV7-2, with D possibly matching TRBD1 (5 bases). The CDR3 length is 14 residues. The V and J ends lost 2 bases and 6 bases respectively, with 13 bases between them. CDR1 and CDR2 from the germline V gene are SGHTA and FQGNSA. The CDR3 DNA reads TGTGCCAGCAGCTTAATTCGGTCGGGGGATGGCTACACCTTC. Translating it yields CASSLIRSGDGYTF.

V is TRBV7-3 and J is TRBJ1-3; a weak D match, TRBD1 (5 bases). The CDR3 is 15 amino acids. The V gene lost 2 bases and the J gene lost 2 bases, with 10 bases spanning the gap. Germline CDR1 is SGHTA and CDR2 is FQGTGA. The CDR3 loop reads CASSLDGGTGNTIYF. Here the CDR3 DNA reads TGTGCCAGCAGCTTAGATGGGGGGACTGGAAACACCATATATTTT.

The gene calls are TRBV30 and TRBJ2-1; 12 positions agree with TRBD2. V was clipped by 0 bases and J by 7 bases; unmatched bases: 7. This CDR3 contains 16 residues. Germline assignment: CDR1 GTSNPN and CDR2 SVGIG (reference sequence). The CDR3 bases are TGTGCCTGGAGTGTACCAAGGACTAGCGGGGTTAATGAGCAGTTCTTC. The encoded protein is CAWSVPRTSGVNEQFF.

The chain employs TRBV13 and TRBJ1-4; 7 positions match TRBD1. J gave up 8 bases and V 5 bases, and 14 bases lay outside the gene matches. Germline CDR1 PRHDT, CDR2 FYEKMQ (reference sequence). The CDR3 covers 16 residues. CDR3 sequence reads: CASSLYPTGKDEKLFF. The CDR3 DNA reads TGTGCCAGCAGCCTTTATCCGACAGGGAAAGACGAAAAACTGTTTTTT.

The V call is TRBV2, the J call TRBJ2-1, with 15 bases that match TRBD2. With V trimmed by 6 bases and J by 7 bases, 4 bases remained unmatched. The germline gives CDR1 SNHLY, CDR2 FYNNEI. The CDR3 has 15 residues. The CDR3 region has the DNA TGTGCCAGCAGGGGACTAGCGGGAGGCGGGAATGAGCAGTTCTTC. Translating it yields CASRGLAGGGNEQFF.

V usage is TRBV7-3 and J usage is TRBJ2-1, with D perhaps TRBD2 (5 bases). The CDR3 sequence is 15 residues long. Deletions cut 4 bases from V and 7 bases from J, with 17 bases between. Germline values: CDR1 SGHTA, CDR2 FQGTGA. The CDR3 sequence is CASSSGRAVPNEQFF. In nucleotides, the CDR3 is TGTGCCAGCAGCTCGGGAAGGGCTGTACCAAATGAGCAGTTCTTC.

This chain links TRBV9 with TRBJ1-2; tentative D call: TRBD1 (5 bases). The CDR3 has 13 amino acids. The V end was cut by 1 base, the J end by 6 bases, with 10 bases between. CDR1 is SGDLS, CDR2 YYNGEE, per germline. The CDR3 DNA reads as TGTGCCAGCAGCGTACCGGGGGTCCATGGCTACACCTTC. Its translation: CASSVPGVHGYTF.

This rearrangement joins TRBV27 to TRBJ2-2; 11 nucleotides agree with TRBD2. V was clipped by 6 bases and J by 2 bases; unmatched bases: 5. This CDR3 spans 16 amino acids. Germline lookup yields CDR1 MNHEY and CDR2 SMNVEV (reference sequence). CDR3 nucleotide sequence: TGTGCCAGCAGACAGACTAGCGGGATTAACACCGGGGAGCTGTTTTTT. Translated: CASRQTSGINTGELFF.

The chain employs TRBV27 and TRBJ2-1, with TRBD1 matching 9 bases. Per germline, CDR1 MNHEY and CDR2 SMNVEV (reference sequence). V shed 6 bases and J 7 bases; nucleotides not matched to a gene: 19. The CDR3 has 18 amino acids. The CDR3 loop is CASSSSPQGARDANEQFF. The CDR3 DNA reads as TGTGCCAGCAGCTCATCCCCACAGGGGGCGAGGGACGCGAATGAGCAGTTCTTC.

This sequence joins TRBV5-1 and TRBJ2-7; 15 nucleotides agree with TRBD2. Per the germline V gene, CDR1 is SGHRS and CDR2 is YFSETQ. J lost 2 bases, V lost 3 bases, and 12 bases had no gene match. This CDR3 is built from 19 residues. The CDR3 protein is CASSYLSGTSGRNTYEQYF. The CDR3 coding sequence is TGCGCCAGCAGCTATTTATCCGGGACTAGCGGGAGGAATACCTACGAGCAGTACTTC.

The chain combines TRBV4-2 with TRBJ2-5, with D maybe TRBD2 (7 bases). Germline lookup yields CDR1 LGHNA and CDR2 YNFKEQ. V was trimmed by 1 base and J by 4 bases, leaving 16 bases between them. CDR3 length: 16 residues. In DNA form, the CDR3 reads TGTGCCAGCAGCCAAGGGGAGGGGGGGATAGGAGAGACCCAGTACTTC. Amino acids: CASSQGEGGIGETQYF.

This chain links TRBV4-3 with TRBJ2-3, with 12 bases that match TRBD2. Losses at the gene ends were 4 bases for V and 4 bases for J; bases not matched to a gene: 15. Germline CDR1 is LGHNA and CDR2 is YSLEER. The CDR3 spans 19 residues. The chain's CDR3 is CASSRTSGGPEAPPDTQYF. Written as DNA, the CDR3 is TGCGCCAGCAGCCGTACTAGCGGGGGGCCGGAGGCCCCGCCAGATACGCAGTATTTT.

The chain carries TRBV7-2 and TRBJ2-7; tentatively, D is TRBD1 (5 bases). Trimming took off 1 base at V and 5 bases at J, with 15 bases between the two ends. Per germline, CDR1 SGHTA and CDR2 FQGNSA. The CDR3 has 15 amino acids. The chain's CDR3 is CASSLGDSSLDEQYF. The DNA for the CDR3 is TGTGCCAGCAGCTTAGGTGACAGCTCCCTCGACGAGCAGTACTTC. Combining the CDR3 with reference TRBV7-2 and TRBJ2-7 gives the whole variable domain GAGVSQSPSNKVTEKGKDVELRCDPISGHTALYWYRQSLGQGLEFLIYFQGNSAPDKSGLPSDRFSAERTGGSVSTLTIQRTQQEDSAVYLCASSLGDSSLDEQYFGPGTRLTVT.

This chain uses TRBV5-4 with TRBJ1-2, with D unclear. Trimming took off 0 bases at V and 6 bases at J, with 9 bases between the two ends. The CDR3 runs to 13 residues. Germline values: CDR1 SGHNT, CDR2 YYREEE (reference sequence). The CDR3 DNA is TGTGCCAGCAGCTTGGCCGGTTCTGATGGCTACACCTTC. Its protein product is CASSLAGSDGYTF.

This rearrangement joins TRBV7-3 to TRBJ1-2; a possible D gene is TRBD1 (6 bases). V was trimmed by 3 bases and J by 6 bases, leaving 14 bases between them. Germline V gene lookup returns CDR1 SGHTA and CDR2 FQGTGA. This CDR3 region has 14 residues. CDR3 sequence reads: CASSFLGGRDGYTF. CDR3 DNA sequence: TGTGCCAGCAGCTTCCTGGGGGGGCGAGATGGCTACACCTTC. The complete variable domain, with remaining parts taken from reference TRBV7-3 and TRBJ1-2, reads GAGVSQTPSNKVTEKGKYVELRCDPISGHTALYWYRQSLGQGPEFLIYFQGTGAADDSGLPNDRFFAVRPEGSVSTLKIQRTERGDSAVYLCASSFLGGRDGYTFGSGTRLTVV.